Listed below are T cell receptor beta chains from one sample, sequenced in a study of shared T cell receptors in the human thymus. TCRdb keeps only in-frame clones here, not all; method: immunoSEQ multiplex PCR. The sample carries 500,000 to 550,000 clones, 70% to 80% recorded once. These data were also filed under a second study, of human thymus T cells.

The material sequenced was thymocytes. The receptors here all came from a boy in the first two years of life with a congenital heart defect. CDR3s include the opening cysteine and the closing phenylalanine or tryptophan. D genes are given only for firm matches. Part of the rows lack a size; the others show once, few, many or a class for expanded clones.

d_call,clone_size,j_call,v_call,cdr3_nt,cdr3_aa
TRBD1,-,TRBJ2-7,TRBV2,TGTGCCAGCAGCGCCGACAGGGGCAGGGCCGAGCAGTACTTC,CASSADRGRAEQYF
TRBD2,-,TRBJ2-7,TRBV27,TGTGCCAGCAGTGGGCGACTAGCGGACACCTCCTACGAGCAGTACTTC,CASSGRLADTSYEQYF
TRBD2,-,TRBJ2-7,TRBV4-1,TGCGCCAGCAGCCAAGTTCCGGAGGGACTAGCGGGAGACGAGCAGTACTTC,CASSQVPEGLAGDEQYF
-,-,TRBJ2-7,TRBV7-9,TGTGCCAGCAGCTCCGGACAGCTCTCCTACGAGCAGTACTTC,CASSSGQLSYEQYF
-,-,TRBJ2-3,TRBV5-4,TGTGCCAGCAGCTTGGGGCGGGGCTTCACAGATACGCAGTATTTT,CASSLGRGFTDTQYF
TRBD1,-,TRBJ2-1,TRBV4-1,TGCGCCAGCAGCCAAGAAAGGACAGGGGGCAGGCTAGCGGATTCCTACAATGAGCAGTTCTTC,CASSQERTGGRLADSYNEQFF
TRBD2,-,TRBJ2-4,TRBV30,TGTGCCTGGAGTCCTCAAGCGGGAGTGGACAAAAACATTCAGTACTTC,CAWSPQAGVDKNIQYF
-,few,TRBJ1-2,TRBV7-2,TGTGCCAGCAGCTTATTAGGGAGCCTTAACTATGGCTACACCTTC,CASSLLGSLNYGYTF
-,-,TRBJ1-2,TRBV27,TGTGCCAGCAGTTTATCCGGAAGGGGTAGTGGAGGCTACACCTTC,CASSLSGRGSGGYTF
-,-,TRBJ2-2,TRBV28,TGTGCCAGCAGGCCAGGGTTGAACACCGGGGAGCTGTTTTTT,CASRPGLNTGELFF
-,once,TRBJ2-7,TRBV18,TGTGCCAGCTCACCACAGGGGGGAGGGCCTCTCTCCGAGCAGTACTTC,CASSPQGGGPLSEQYF
-,-,TRBJ2-3,TRBV27,TGTGCCAGCAGTTTTCTGGAGGGATCCGCCACGCAGTATTTT,CASSFLEGSATQYF
TRBD2,-,TRBJ2-3,TRBV11-1,TGTGCCAGCAGCTCACAAAGGCGGGAGTGGGGCGTCACAGATACGCAGTATTTT,CASSSQRREWGVTDTQYF
-,-,TRBJ2-2,TRBV27,TGTGCCAGCAGTTTATCGACTCTTAACACCGGGGAGCTGTTTTTT,CASSLSTLNTGELFF
TRBD2,-,TRBJ2-7,TRBV6-5,TGTGCCAGCAGGGACCGGACTAGCGGGAGATACGAGCAGTACTTC,CASRDRTSGRYEQYF
-,-,TRBJ1-4,TRBV4-3,TGCGCCAGCAGCCAAGGGTGGGGGACACCGGCAACTAATGAAAAACTGTTTTTT,CASSQGWGTPATNEKLFF
-,-,TRBJ2-7,TRBV5-8,TGTGCCAGCAGCTTTACCAACAGGGCTACCTCCTACGAGCAGTACTTC,CASSFTNRATSYEQYF
TRBD2,-,TRBJ2-7,TRBV9,TGTGCCAGCAGCGGTCTGGGACTAGCGGGAGATTGGGAGCAGTACTTC,CASSGLGLAGDWEQYF
-,-,TRBJ2-1,TRBV5-1,TGCGCCAGCAGCGGATCCGGGGACAATGAGCAGTTCTTC,CASSGSGDNEQFF
-,few,TRBJ1-2,TRBV4-2,TGTGCCAGCAGCCATGCAGGGGCCTTCTATGGCTACACCTTC,CASSHAGAFYGYTF
-,-,TRBJ2-7,TRBV30,TGTGCCTCATCAATACAGGGTTCCTACGAGCAGTACTTC,CASSIQGSYEQYF
-,-,TRBJ1-2,TRBV27,TGTGCCAGCAGTTTATCTCGTACAGGACACTATGGCTACACCTTC,CASSLSRTGHYGYTF
-,-,TRBJ1-1,TRBV28,TGTGCCAGCAGTTTTGATGCAGGCCTGAACACTGAAGCTTTCTTT,CASSFDAGLNTEAFF
TRBD2,-,TRBJ2-1,TRBV5-8,TGTGCCAGCAGCCGTAGCGGGGAATACAATGGGCAGTTCTTC,CASSRSGEYNGQFF
-,-,TRBJ2-7,TRBV27,TGTGCCAGCAGTTTAGGTCACGGGTGGTACGAGCAGTACTTC,CASSLGHGWYEQYF
-,-,TRBJ2-7,TRBV5-1,TGCGCCAGCAGCCTTGCCCCCATGCCGAGCTCCTACGAGCAGTACTTC,CASSLAPMPSSYEQYF
-,-,TRBJ2-7,TRBV19,TGTGCCAGTAATTCCCGGGCGGGGGCCGACGAGCAGTACTTC,CASNSRAGADEQYF
TRBD2,-,TRBJ2-7,TRBV11-2,TGTGCCAGCAGCTTAGGGTGGACTAGCGGGAGCTCCTACGAGCAGTACTTC,CASSLGWTSGSSYEQYF
-,-,TRBJ2-3,TRBV28,TGTGCCAGCAGCCACGAGGCCTGGAGGGAGAGCACAGATACGCAGTATTTT,CASSHEAWRESTDTQYF
TRBD2,-,TRBJ2-3,TRBV5-4,TGTGCCAGCAGCCCCAGGACTAGCGCAGATACGCAGTATTTT,CASSPRTSADTQYF
-,-,TRBJ1-3,TRBV9,TGTGCCAGCAGCCCAGGGGAGAGCAGGGCCGGAAACACCATATATTTT,CASSPGESRAGNTIYF
TRBD2,-,TRBJ2-1,TRBV5-1,TGCGCCAGCAGCTCCGGACTAGCGGGAGGATCGTACAATGAGCAGTTCTTC,CASSSGLAGGSYNEQFF
TRBD2,-,TRBJ2-7,TRBV30,TGTGCCTGGAAAGACGTAGCGGGAGAATCCTACGAGCAGTACTTC,CAWKDVAGESYEQYF
TRBD2,once,TRBJ2-1,TRBV15,TGTGCCACCAGCAGAGATGCGCGGGGGGTCTCCTACAATGAGCAGTTCTTC,CATSRDARGVSYNEQFF
-,-,TRBJ1-5,TRBV6-1,TGTGCCAGCAGTGAACTTAGACAGATCTACCAGGTAGGATTCAGCAATCAGCCCCAGCATTTT,CASSELRQIYQVGFSNQPQHF
-,-,TRBJ1-5,TRBV15,TGTGCCACCAGCAGAGATATCAGGGAAAGCAATCAGCCCCAGCATTTT,CATSRDIRESNQPQHF
-,-,TRBJ2-3,TRBV4-2,TGTGCCAGCAGCCAAGATTCGGCGGAGGACCACACAGATACGCAGTATTTT,CASSQDSAEDHTDTQYF
-,once,TRBJ1-2,TRBV6-1,TGTGCCAGCAGTCTGGCGGATAACTATGGCTACACCTTC,CASSLADNYGYTF
-,few,TRBJ1-4,TRBV28,TGTGCCAGCAGTTGCCGAGACAGTAATGAAAAACTGTTTTTT,CASSCRDSNEKLFF
TRBD2,-,TRBJ2-1,TRBV29-1,TGCAGCGTTGATGGCCCTAGCGGGAGGAATGAGCAGTTCTTC,CSVDGPSGRNEQFF